Following are 31 T cell receptor beta chains from one sample sequenced in a study of blood T cell repertoires in COVID-19. Produced via immunoSEQ multiplex PCR; TCRdb's table is partial and in-frame only. The top ten hold roughly a third of the sample, which has 30,000 to 35,000 clones, 70% to 80% seen once. The sequenced sample was peripheral blood. All receptors derive from a man older than 75 with acute or convalescent COVID-19.

This clone appeared once. This rearrangement joins TRBV19 to TRBJ2-7; TRBD1 aligns across 7 bases. The germline gives CDR1 LNHDA, CDR2 SQIVND (reference sequence). V gave up 10 bases and J gave up 4 bases; unmatched junction bases: 10. The CDR3 length is 13 residues. The CDR3 reads CATTDRDKYEQYF. CDR3 DNA sequence: TGTGCCACCACTGACAGGGATAAGTACGAGCAGTACTTC.

V usage is TRBV4-1 and J usage is TRBJ1-2, with TRBD1 as a possible D gene (6 bases). Germline V CDR1 and CDR2: MGHRA, YSYEKL. V was pared by 0 bases and J by 5 bases, with 19 bases between. There are 17 residues in the CDR3. This CDR3 is CASSQDTGAGDEYGYTF. CDR3 bases: TGCGCCAGCAGCCAAGATACCGGGGCAGGGGATGAGTATGGCTACACCTTC.

The genes are TRBV27 and TRBJ2-7, with a tentative D call TRBD2 (6 bases). Trimming shortened V by 3 bases and J by 0 bases, and 9 bases separated the two germline ends. The CDR3 sequence is 14 residues long. CDR1 and CDR2 from the germline V gene are MNHEY and SMNVEV (reference sequence). The CDR3 sequence: CASSFSGVSYEQYF. Here the CDR3 DNA reads TGTGCCAGCAGTTTTTCGGGGGTCTCCTACGAGCAGTACTTC.

The gene calls are TRBV20-1 and TRBJ2-5; D perhaps matches TRBD1 (6 bases). From germline, CDR1 is DFQATT and CDR2 SNEGSKA (reference sequence). The CDR3 length is 12 residues. Between the trimmed V and J ends, which lost 3 bases and 4 bases, there was a span of 9 bases. The CDR3 DNA follows: TGCAGTGCTAGTGGACAGCTAGAGACCCAGTACTTC. Residues: CSASGQLETQYF.

The rearrangement uses TRBV6-6 and TRBJ1-2, with a tentative D call TRBD1 (5 bases). Germline V gene sequence: CDR1 MNHNY, CDR2 SVGAGI (reference sequence). This CDR3 is 15 amino acids long. The ends were cut back, 0 bases at V and 8 bases at J, with 16 bases in the middle. CDR3 in DNA: TGTGCCAGCAGTTACTCGGACAAAACCAAGACGGGCTACACCTTC. Its translation: CASSYSDKTKTGYTF.

This rearrangement joins TRBV5-4 to TRBJ2-1; 12 bases align to TRBD2. The CDR3 covers 16 residues. V shed 4 bases and J 4 bases; nucleotides not matched to a gene: 6. Germline values: CDR1 SGHNT, CDR2 YYREEE (reference sequence). The CDR3 protein is CASSGMTSGSYNEQFF. CDR3 in DNA: TGTGCCAGCAGCGGGATGACTAGCGGGAGTTACAATGAGCAGTTCTTC.

The V and J genes are TRBV27 and TRBJ1-5; 9 positions match TRBD1. CDR3 length: 18 residues. Germline V lookup: CDR1 MNHEY, CDR2 SMNVEV (reference sequence). V trimming: 5 bases; J trimming: 0 bases; junction bases outside the gene matches: 11. CDR3 region: CASSPGTGRGYSNQPQHF. As DNA, the CDR3 is TGTGCCAGCAGTCCAGGGACAGGGAGGGGATATAGCAATCAGCCCCAGCATTTT.

This clone has just a few counts. CDR3 sequence: CASSLAGAASYEQYF. DNA of the CDR3: TGTGCCAGCAGCTTGGCAGGGGCGGCTTCGTACGAGCAGTACTTC. The V and J genes are TRBV5-4 and TRBJ2-7; possible D gene TRBD1, 6 bases. The CDR3 loop spans 15 amino acids. Trimming left V 0 bases short and J 4 bases short, with 14 bases between. Germline assignment: CDR1 SGHNT and CDR2 YYREEE (reference sequence). Variable domain in full (rest from reference TRBV5-4 and TRBJ2-7): ETGVTQSPTHLIKTRGQQVTLRCSSQSGHNTVSWYQQALGQGPQFIFQYYREEENGRGNFPPRFSGLQFPNYSSELNVNALELDDSALYLCASSLAGAASYEQYFGPGTRLTVT.

The chain carries TRBV11-3 and TRBJ2-1; D ambiguous. CDR3 length equals 12 residues. CDR1 is SGHNT and CDR2 is YENEEA in the germline V gene. Deletions cut 5 bases from V and 5 bases from J, with 7 bases between. The CDR3 loop is CASSASNNEQFF. CDR3 nucleotide sequence: TGTGCCAGCAGCGCGAGTAACAATGAGCAGTTCTTC.

This clone was seen more than once but under ten times. The V and J genes are TRBV11-3 and TRBJ2-2; 9 nucleotides agree with TRBD2. The trim removed 3 bases at V and 6 bases at J, leaving 8 bases unmatched. CDR1 is SGHNT, CDR2 YENEEA, per germline. The CDR3 sequence is 16 residues long. This chain's CDR3 is CASSFGRGGASGELFF. CDR3 nucleotides: TGTGCCAGCAGCTTCGGCCGCGGGGGGGCGTCCGGGGAGCTGTTTTTT. The whole variable domain, remainder taken from reference TRBV11-3 and TRBJ2-2, is EAGVVQSPRYKIIEKKQPVAFWCNPISGHNTLYWYLQNLGQGPELLIRYENEEAVDDSQLPKDRFSAERLKGVDSTLKIQPAELGDSAVYLCASSFGRGGASGELFFGEGSRLTVL.

In its sample, this clone was seen a few times. The V gene is TRBV7-4, the J gene TRBJ2-3; 8 bases align to TRBD2. Germline values: CDR1 SGHVT, CDR2 SQSDAQ. The CDR3 length is 16 residues. Trimming cost V 5 bases and J 4 bases; bases outside gene matches: 11. Here the CDR3 reads CASSPWLAGGSDTQYF. For the CDR3, the DNA is TGTGCCAGCAGCCCCTGGTTGGCGGGGGGATCAGATACGCAGTATTTT.

The chain has TRBV29-1 and TRBJ1-1; tentative D call: TRBD1 (5 bases). The CDR3 covers 12 residues. Trimming removed 2 bases at V and 3 bases at J, with 7 bases between. Germline CDR1 SQVTM, CDR2 ANQGSEA. This chain's CDR3 is CSVEWGDTEAFF. The CDR3 DNA reads as TGCAGCGTTGAATGGGGGGACACTGAAGCTTTCTTT.

The rearrangement links TRBV28 to TRBJ2-7; no firm D call. Germline CDR1 and CDR2: MDHEN and SYDVKM. V was pared by 3 bases and J by 2 bases, with 5 bases between. The CDR3 sequence is 12 residues long. The DNA for the CDR3 is TGTGCCAGCAGTTTCCTTACCTACGAGCAGTACTTC. Translated, it gives CASSFLTYEQYF.

J is TRBJ1-5 and V is TRBV19; weak D call: TRBD1 (6 bases). V was cut by 3 bases and J by 1 base, with 10 bases left in between. CDR1 is LNHDA and CDR2 is SQIVND in the germline V gene (reference sequence). The CDR3 is 15 residues long. The CDR3 DNA sequence: TGTGCCAGTAGTATTCGGGGGGCGAGCAATCAGCCCCAGCATTTT. It specifies CASSIRGASNQPQHF.

The J gene is TRBJ2-2, the V gene TRBV24-1; a weak D match, TRBD1 (6 bases). Per germline, CDR1 KGHDR and CDR2 SFDVKD. V was trimmed by 0 bases and J by 2 bases, leaving 9 bases between them. This CDR3 is 16 amino acids long. CDR3 bases: TGTGCCACCAGTGATTTGGGCAGGGGAAACACCGGGGAGCTGTTTTTT. Protein: CATSDLGRGNTGELFF.

A single count supports this clone. This chain connects TRBV18 to TRBJ2-7; 7 positions agree with TRBD1. Germline V CDR1 and CDR2: KGHSH, LQKENI. The CDR3 is 13 amino acids. V dropped 6 bases and J dropped 1; count of bases not matched to a gene: 3. The CDR3 DNA reads TGTGCCAGCTCCCCGGACAGGTCCTACGAGCAGTACTTC. It is translated as CASSPDRSYEQYF.

The V gene is TRBV3-1 (or the pseudogene TRBV3-2), the J gene TRBJ2-3; the D gene is possibly TRBD2 (6 bases). V lost 1 base and J 6 bases, leaving 20 bases between the germline ends. The length of the CDR3 is 17 residues. Germline loops: CDR1 LGHDT, CDR2 YNNKEL (reference sequence). Here the CDR3 DNA reads TGTGCCAGCAGCCAAGGGAGGGGCGTAACGAGCCGGGATACGCAGTATTTT. Its protein product is CASSQGRGVTSRDTQYF.

The gene calls are TRBV5-1 and TRBJ1-3; the D gene is possibly TRBD1 (5 bases). Trimming pared 0 bases from V and 4 bases from J, leaving 8 bases between. The CDR3 has 14 residues. The germline V gene has CDR1 SGHRS and CDR2 YFSETQ. The CDR3: CASSLEGHGNTIYF. The CDR3 DNA sequence: TGCGCCAGCAGCTTGGAAGGACACGGAAACACCATATATTTT.

The CDR3 region is CASSLWQGWVGNQPQHF. The CDR3 DNA is TGTGCCAGCAGCTTGTGGCAGGGGTGGGTGGGCAATCAGCCCCAGCATTTT. The genes are TRBV5-6 and TRBJ1-5; D might be TRBD1 (6 bases). The ends were cut back, 1 base at V and 2 bases at J, with 16 bases in the middle. From germline, CDR1 is SGHDT and CDR2 YYEEEE. The length of the CDR3 is 17 residues.

The chain links TRBV7-2 to TRBJ2-5; D may be TRBD2 (5 bases). Trimming removed 1 base from V and 5 bases from J, with 11 bases in between. The length of the CDR3 is 14 residues. Germline CDR1 and CDR2: SGHTA and FQGNSA. The CDR3, as DNA: TGTGCCAGCAGCTTAGGGGGAGACGTGGAGACCCAGTACTTC. Translated: CASSLGGDVETQYF.

This chain links TRBV24-1 with TRBJ2-7; 12 bases map to TRBD2. The CDR3 is 18 residues long. V lost 2 bases to trimming and J lost 5 bases; unmatched junction nucleotides: 12. Per the germline V gene, CDR1 is KGHDR and CDR2 is SFDVKD. Here the CDR3 reads CATSDCASGRAGGDEQYF. CDR3 nucleotides: TGTGCCACCAGTGATTGTGCTAGCGGGAGGGCCGGTGGCGACGAGCAGTACTTC.

The rearrangement joins TRBV9 to TRBJ2-2; TRBD2 matches 10 bases. The V segment lost 4 bases and the J segment 2 bases; nucleotides outside the gene matches: 8. This CDR3 region has 17 residues. Germline V gene lookup returns CDR1 SGDLS and CDR2 YYNGEE. The CDR3 DNA is TGTGCCAGCAGCATTAGCGGGAGGCCCGGCAACACCGGGGAGCTGTTTTTT. This translates into CASSISGRPGNTGELFF.

Details on this clone: The junction shows a germline mismatch at one end, possibly a read error. The chain couples TRBV7-7 to TRBJ2-3, with 7 nucleotides matching TRBD2. CDR1 SSHAT and CDR2 FNYEAQ come from the germline V gene (reference sequence). The CDR3 has 16 amino acids. The CDR3 sequence is CASSLRGRANPDTQYF. The CDR3 coding sequence is TGTGCTAGCAGCTTAAGAGGGAGGGCGAATCCAGATACGCAGTATTTT.

The chain is built from TRBV6-1 and TRBJ1-5; 9 bases match TRBD1. CDR1 is MNHNS and CDR2 is SASEGT in the germline V gene. The CDR3 totals 15 residues. After removal of 5 bases from V and 8 bases from J, the junction contained 10 bases not matched to a gene. CDR3 nucleotides: TGTGCCAGCAGTACTGGGGGACAGGGAGTTAAGCCCCAGCATTTT. This encodes CASSTGGQGVKPQHF.

The chain recombines TRBV30 with TRBJ1-2; no clear D. CDR1 and CDR2 from the germline V gene are GTSNPN and SVGIG (reference sequence). V was pared by 0 bases and J by 3 bases, with 11 bases between. There are 14 residues in the CDR3. The CDR3 DNA reads TGTGCCTGGAGTGTATCTGGCCTGTACTATGGCTACACCTTC. Translating gives CAWSVSGLYYGYTF.

The J gene is TRBJ2-3, the V gene TRBV5-1; 7 nucleotides match TRBD1. Germline V lookup: CDR1 SGHRS, CDR2 YFSETQ. V shed 0 bases, J shed 5 bases, and the junction held 3 bases outside the gene matches. CDR3 length: 14 residues. CDR3 amino acids: CASSLGQGLDTQYF. The DNA for the CDR3 is TGCGCCAGCAGCTTGGGACAGGGATTAGATACGCAGTATTTT.

The genes are TRBV6-2 or TRBV6-3 and TRBJ2-7, with TRBD1 matching over 12 bases. Trimming at V came to 4 bases and at J to 5 bases, leaving 6 bases not matched to a gene. The CDR3 has 15 amino acids. Germline V lookup: CDR1 MNHEY, CDR2 SVGEGT. CDR3 in amino acids: CASSSAGTGGHEQYF. The CDR3 DNA reads TGTGCCAGCAGTTCCGCCGGGACAGGGGGCCACGAGCAGTACTTC.

This clone was seen repeatedly, ten times or more. The rearrangement uses TRBV2 and TRBJ1-6, with D maybe TRBD1 (5 bases). Germline V gene lookup returns CDR1 SNHLY and CDR2 FYNNEI. The length of the CDR3 is 20 residues. V lost 0 bases, J lost 0 bases, and 18 bases lay in between. CDR3 DNA: TGTGCCAGCAGTGAAGCGGGAAAGTTGGGGCGGAGCTCCTATAATTCACCCCTCCACTTT. Translation: CASSEAGKLGRSSYNSPLHF.

The chain employs TRBV6-1 and TRBJ2-1, with TRBD2 identical over 8 bases. CDR1 and CDR2 (germline): MNHNS, SASEGT. There are 15 residues in the CDR3. After removal of 1 base from V and 6 bases from J, the junction contained 5 bases not matched to a gene. This CDR3 is CASSEGISGANEQFF. DNA of the CDR3: TGTGCCAGCAGTGAAGGAATTAGCGGGGCCAATGAGCAGTTCTTC.

This clone came up a few times. The rearrangement uses TRBV7-2 and TRBJ1-2; D gene uncertain. CDR1 and CDR2 from the germline V gene are SGHTA and FQGNSA. With 1 base removed from V and 3 bases from J, the gap between germline ends came to 6 bases. This CDR3 has 13 residues. The CDR3 DNA reads as TGTGCCAGCAGCTTAGACTCTGACTATGGCTACACCTTC. Translation gives CASSLDSDYGYTF.

This chain joins TRBV2 and TRBJ2-7, with 8 bases fitting TRBD1. Germline CDR1 and CDR2: SNHLY and FYNNEI. The trim removed 8 bases at V and 4 bases at J, leaving 1 base unmatched. This CDR3 contains 11 residues. The CDR3 sequence is CASGQGYEQYF. The CDR3 region has the DNA TGTGCCAGCGGACAGGGTTACGAGCAGTACTTC.